The present entry profiles one T cell receptor (beta chain) with its context. Its antigen remains unknown. These data are taken from a study of T cell responses to AZD1222 COVID-19 vaccine. Study-wide findings and caveats: Repertoires were obtained solely post-peak T cell response.

CDR1 is MDHEN and CDR2 is SYDVKM in the germline V gene. V was cut by 1 base and J by 9 bases, with 10 bases left in between. The CDR3 spans 13 residues. Profiled with immunoSEQ multiplex PCR; TCRdb holds only in-frame clones, not every one. In the table there are around 100,000 clones, around nine tenths of which are singletons. This clonotype was sampled from an adult in good health. Sequences were derived from peripheral blood, sampled on day 0 of AZD1222 vaccination. This chain joins TRBV28 and TRBJ2-1; a possible D gene is TRBD2 (6 bases). The CDR3 is CASSLYRESEQFF. CDR3 sequence (DNA): TGTGCCAGCAGTTTATACCGGGAGAGTGAGCAGTTCTTC.